These 3 T cell receptor beta chains came from one sample sequenced in a study of shared clonotypes between healthy human individuals. Sequencing used immunoSEQ multiplex PCR; TCRdb keeps in-frame clones, though not all of them. Altogether more than 2 million clones are present, roughly 95% being singletons, with the ten largest covering approximately 0.13%. Material: naive CD4+ T cells sorted from blood. As for subset: CD45RA+ positively selected. All receptors come from a man in his late teens or twenties in good health.

The chain couples TRBV5-5 to TRBJ1-5, with 10 bases that match TRBD1. Germline CDR1 is SGHKS and CDR2 is YYEKEE (reference sequence). This CDR3 contains 16 residues. Trimming at V came to 3 bases and at J to 1 base, leaving 4 bases not matched to a gene. The CDR3 nucleotides read TGTGCCAGCAGCTGGACAGGGGGTGGAAGCAATCAGCCCCAGCATTTT. This sequence encodes CASSWTGGGSNQPQHF. Based on the CDR3 plus reference TRBV5-5 and TRBJ1-5, the full variable domain is DAGVTQSPTHLIKTRGQQVTLRCSPISGHKSVSWYQQVLGQGPQFIFQYYEKEERGRGNFPDRFSARQFPNYSSELNVNALLLGDSALYLCASSWTGGGSNQPQHFGDGTRLSIL.

CDR3 in DNA: TGTGCCAGCAGCTCCCTGGATAGGGCTAGCACAGATACGCAGTATTTT. Translation: CASSSLDRASTDTQYF. The rearrangement uses TRBV5-8 and TRBJ2-3; no clear D. The germline CDR1 and CDR2 sequences are SGHTS and YDEGEE. The CDR3 has 16 amino acids. The V end lost 3 bases, the J end lost 0 bases, and 14 bases lay between the germline ends.

V usage is TRBV28 and J usage is TRBJ2-1, with TRBD1 matching over 8 bases. The CDR3 is 13 amino acids. The germline gives CDR1 MDHEN, CDR2 SYDVKM. V gave up 6 bases and J gave up 7 bases; unmatched junction bases: 5. CDR3 nucleotide sequence: TGTGCCAGCAGACGACAGGGGTTGAATGAGCAGTTCTTC. Amino acid sequence: CASRRQGLNEQFF.